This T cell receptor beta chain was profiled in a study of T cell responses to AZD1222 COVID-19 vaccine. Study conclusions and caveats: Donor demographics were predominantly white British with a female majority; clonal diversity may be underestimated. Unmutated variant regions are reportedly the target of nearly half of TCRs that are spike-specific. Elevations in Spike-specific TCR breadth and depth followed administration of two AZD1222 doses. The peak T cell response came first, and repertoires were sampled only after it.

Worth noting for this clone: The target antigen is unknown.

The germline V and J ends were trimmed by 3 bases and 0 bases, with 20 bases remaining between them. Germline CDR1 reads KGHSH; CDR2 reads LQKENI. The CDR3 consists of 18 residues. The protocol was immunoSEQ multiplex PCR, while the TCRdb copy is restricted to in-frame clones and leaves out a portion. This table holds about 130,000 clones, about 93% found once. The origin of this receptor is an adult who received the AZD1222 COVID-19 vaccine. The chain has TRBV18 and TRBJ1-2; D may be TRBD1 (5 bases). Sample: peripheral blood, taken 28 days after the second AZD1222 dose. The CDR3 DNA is TGTGCCAGCTCACCCTCTAGCGCCCAGGGTACAACTAACTATGGCTACACCTTC. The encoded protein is CASSPSSAQGTTNYGYTF.